A selection of T cell receptor beta chains follows, all from one sample in a study of beta chain features in type 1 diabetes. Repertoires were generated with immunoSEQ multiplex PCR, while TCRdb's copy carries only in-frame clones and drops some. This table holds a few hundred thousand clones, about a tenth found once. The sequencing sample was made of naive CD4+ T cells from blood. Every receptor here comes from a man aged 30-40 years with type 1 diabetes. The CDR3 runs from the conserved cysteine through the conserved F or W. D genes are given only for firm matches. Size values are once, few and many counts, or a class for expanded clones, and some rows have none.

CASSEGPQGNYGYTF TGTGCCAGCAGCGAGGGGCCCCAGGGGAACTATGGCTACACCTTC NA TRBJ1-2 NA TRBV9
CASSLGLAGLRYF TGTGCCAGCAGCTTAGGACTAGCCGGGCTCCGGTACTTC TRBD2 TRBJ2-5 NA TRBV7-2
CASSYGTGSTDTQYF TGTGCCAGCAGCTACGGGACAGGTAGCACAGATACGCAGTATTTT TRBD1 TRBJ2-3 NA TRBV7-9
CASSGDSLGNQPQHF TGTGCCAGCAGTGGGGACAGCCTAGGGAATCAGCCCCAGCATTTT TRBD1 TRBJ1-5 few TRBV2
CASSAPSSSYNEQFF TGTGCCAGCAGCGCCCCATCCAGCTCCTACAATGAGCAGTTCTTC NA TRBJ2-1 few TRBV9
CASSLRGETQYF TGTGCCAGCAGCTTAAGGGGGGAGACCCAGTACTTC NA TRBJ2-5 few TRBV11-2
CASSRQLNQPQHF TGTGCCAGCAGCCGACAGCTTAATCAGCCCCAGCATTTT NA TRBJ1-5 NA TRBV9
CASSLGQGADTQYF TGTGCCAGCAGTCTCGGACAGGGTGCAGATACGCAGTATTTT TRBD1 TRBJ2-3 NA TRBV27
CASTTGDRETAQYF TGTGCCAGTACTACAGGGGACAGGGAAACGGCGCAGTACTTC TRBD1 TRBJ2-5 few TRBV19
CASSLAGQGADTQYF TGCGCCAGCAGCTTGGCGGGACAGGGGGCAGATACGCAGTATTTT TRBD1 TRBJ2-3 few TRBV5-1